This TCR beta chain appears in the sequencing data of a study of cytomegalovirus exposure and HLA in healthy donors. Overall study results and limits: Across donors, most TCRs were seen rarely, yet some public ones were widespread. It was likely that a cluster of highly shared sequence variants was a sequencing artifact. In a later analysis, across HLA loci, associated TCR counts were highest for DRB1, lowest for HLA-C. Analysis was carried out at a later point, and it linked a missense DCLRE1C variant to TCR beta V- and J-gene trimming.

Vbeta (60) and Jbeta (13) primers were used in the PCR. Generated by immunoSEQ multiplex PCR, the TCRdb table keeps only in-frame clones and is missing some. The sample has approximately 200,000 clones; over 70% are singletons. As regards this clone: Antigen: not known.

Sequencing input: PBMCs. This clonotype originated in a woman in her late teens or twenties in good health and CMV-seropositive.

DNA for the CDR3: TGTGCCAGCAGCGGCCGGACAGGGACGGGGAATGGCTACACCTTC. Its protein is CASSGRTGTGNGYTF. The rearrangement links TRBV9 to TRBJ1-2; 8 nucleotides agree with TRBD1. This CDR3 contains 15 residues. Germline V CDR1 and CDR2: SGDLS, YYNGEE. The V and J ends lost 3 bases and 6 bases, in that order; junction bases with no gene match: 10.